A selection of T cell receptor beta chains follows, all from one sample in a study of PD-1 blockade in classical Hodgkin lymphoma. The protocol was immunoSEQ multiplex PCR, while the TCRdb copy is restricted to in-frame clones and leaves out a portion. Counted here are some 60,000 clones, around nine tenths occurring once; the ten biggest clones make up 9.7%. Specimen: peripheral blood mononuclear cells (PBMCs), collected at baseline. The receptors come from a human donor with classical Hodgkin lymphoma. The CDR3 runs from the conserved cysteine through the conserved F or W. Fields, in order: clone size, J gene, D gene, V gene, CDR3 DNA, CDR3 protein. A D gene is named only where the DNA matches it firmly. Where a row states a size, it is once, few, many or the class of an expanded clone; other rows omit it.

abundance: NA
j_gene: TRBJ2-2
d_gene: NA
v_gene: TRBV7-6
CDR3nt: TGTGCCAGCAGCAGGACCGGGGAGCTGTTTTTT
CDR3aa: CASSRTGELFF

abundance: NA
j_gene: TRBJ2-5
d_gene: NA
v_gene: TRBV10-3
CDR3nt: TGTGCCATCGCTCCAGGGTTGTGGGAGACCCAGTACTTC
CDR3aa: CAIAPGLWETQYF

abundance: NA
j_gene: TRBJ2-1
d_gene: NA
v_gene: TRBV7-2
CDR3nt: TGTGCCAGCAGCTTAGCAGGACCAGCGCCCTATAGCTCCTACAATGAGCAGTTCTTC
CDR3aa: CASSLAGPAPYSSYNEQFF

abundance: NA
j_gene: TRBJ1-1
d_gene: NA
v_gene: TRBV5-1
CDR3nt: TGCGCCAGCAGCTTGTTGGGGAACACTGAAGCTTTCTTT
CDR3aa: CASSLLGNTEAFF

abundance: NA
j_gene: TRBJ2-5
d_gene: TRBD2
v_gene: TRBV28
CDR3nt: TGTGCCAGCAGTGTGGGACCGCGGGGGGAGACCCAGTACTTC
CDR3aa: CASSVGPRGETQYF

abundance: NA
j_gene: TRBJ2-7
d_gene: TRBD1
v_gene: TRBV28
CDR3nt: TGTGCCAGCAGAAAATCCGACAGGGATAGACACGAGCAGTACTTC
CDR3aa: CASRKSDRDRHEQYF

abundance: NA
j_gene: TRBJ2-2
d_gene: TRBD2
v_gene: TRBV19
CDR3nt: TGTGCCAGTAGTCCCGGACTAGCAGGCACCGGGGAGCTGTTTTTT
CDR3aa: CASSPGLAGTGELFF

abundance: once
j_gene: TRBJ2-1
d_gene: TRBD2
v_gene: TRBV7-9
CDR3nt: TGTGCCAGCAGCTTAGGCGGGAGGTACAATGAGCAGTTCTTC
CDR3aa: CASSLGGRYNEQFF

abundance: NA
j_gene: TRBJ1-1
d_gene: NA
v_gene: TRBV6-1
CDR3nt: TGTGCCAGCAGTGTTGTTTCGGAGGTGAACACTGAAGCTTTCTTT
CDR3aa: CASSVVSEVNTEAFF

abundance: NA
j_gene: TRBJ2-3
d_gene: TRBD2
v_gene: TRBV11-2
CDR3nt: TGTGCCAGCAGCTTGAATGGGCTAGCGGGGGGGCGCCGCACAGATACGCAGTATTTT
CDR3aa: CASSLNGLAGGRRTDTQYF

abundance: NA
j_gene: TRBJ2-7
d_gene: NA
v_gene: TRBV6-5
CDR3nt: TGTGCCAGCAGCTCACAACCTGGGCCCTACGAGCAGTACTTC
CDR3aa: CASSSQPGPYEQYF

abundance: NA
j_gene: TRBJ2-5
d_gene: TRBD2
v_gene: TRBV2
CDR3nt: TGTGCCAGCAGGGGGACTAGCGGGGAAGAGACCCAGTACTTC
CDR3aa: CASRGTSGEETQYF

abundance: NA
j_gene: TRBJ2-7
d_gene: NA
v_gene: TRBV2
CDR3nt: TGTGCCAGCAGCCAAATCCCGGACTCCTCAGGCGAGCAGTACTTC
CDR3aa: CASSQIPDSSGEQYF

abundance: NA
j_gene: TRBJ1-3
d_gene: NA
v_gene: TRBV5-1
CDR3nt: TGCGCCAGCAGTCCTCAGGGAGCTGGAAACACCATATATTTT
CDR3aa: CASSPQGAGNTIYF